This is a list of T cell receptor beta chains from one sample in a study of T cell responses to AZD1222 COVID-19 vaccine. The assay was immunoSEQ multiplex PCR, and TCRdb's table has in-frame clones only and misses some. Here the sample spans some 130,000 clones, 85% to 95% being singletons. This material consisted of peripheral blood, taken 28 days after the second AZD1222 dose. These receptors all come from an adult who received the AZD1222 COVID-19 vaccine. Each CDR3 is given with its conserved first and last residue. The D gene is left open where the match is weak. Rows may omit the clone size; those that give it use once, few, many or a size class.

TGTGCCTGGCGTATAGGCTCCATTAGCTCCTACGAGCAGTACTTC | CAWRIGSISSYEQYF | TRBV30 | . | . | 15 | TRBJ2-7
TGTGCCAGCAAGGAGCGTAGCTCCTACAATGAGCAGTTCTTC | CASKERSSYNEQFF | TRBV4-2 | few | . | 14 | TRBJ2-1
TGTGCCTGGAGTGTACAAGGGTACGAGCAGTACTTC | CAWSVQGYEQYF | TRBV30 | . | . | 12 | TRBJ2-7
TGTGCCACCAGCAGAGGGGCAGCGGAGGATATAAGCTATGGCTACACCTTC | CATSRGAAEDISYGYTF | TRBV15 | . | . | 17 | TRBJ1-2
TGTGCCTGGAGTGTAGGACTAGCGGGGGGGCTGGAAGATACGCAGTATTTT | CAWSVGLAGGLEDTQYF | TRBV30 | . | TRBD2 | 17 | TRBJ2-3
TGTGCCATCAGTGAGTCGAACTTTCAAGGGACAGTCTATGGCTACACCTTC | CAISESNFQGTVYGYTF | TRBV10-3 | . | TRBD1 | 17 | TRBJ1-2
TGTGCCAGCAGTTCTATTTCCCAAGGCGAGCAGTACTTC | CASSSISQGEQYF | TRBV28 | . | . | 13 | TRBJ2-7
TGTGCCAGCAGCTTGTTTGGGAGCAATCAGCCCCAGCATTTT | CASSLFGSNQPQHF | TRBV7-8 | . | . | 14 | TRBJ1-5
TGCGCCAGCAGCTGGAATTTTCAGGAGGCCAGAGCTTTCTTT | CASSWNFQEARAFF | TRBV5-1 | . | . | 14 | TRBJ1-1
TGTGCCAGCAGTCCCGGGGGGGGACGGTACAGGACTGAAGCTTTCTTT | CASSPGGGRYRTEAFF | TRBV2 | . | . | 16 | TRBJ1-1
TGTGCCAGCAGTGAAGCGGCGGGTTCGTACACCTTC | CASSEAAGSYTF | TRBV6-1 | few | . | 12 | TRBJ1-2
TGTGCCAGTAGGAGGCGGGGGGCCAACACCGGGGAGCTGTTTTTT | CASRRRGANTGELFF | TRBV19 | . | TRBD2 | 15 | TRBJ2-2
TGTGCCAGCAGTGAACTCGCGGCTAGCACAGATACGCAGTATTTT | CASSELAASTDTQYF | TRBV6-4 | . | . | 15 | TRBJ2-3
TGCGCCAGCAGCACGGGACAGGCGCCGAGCTCCTACAATGAGCAGTTCTTC | CASSTGQAPSSYNEQFF | TRBV5-1 | . | TRBD1 | 17 | TRBJ2-1
TGTGCCACCAGTGACACAGGCCTGAACTATGGCTACACCTTC | CATSDTGLNYGYTF | TRBV24-1 | . | . | 14 | TRBJ1-2
TGTGCCAGCAGCTTGGAGGGGGGGGCCCTAGATACGCAGTATTTT | CASSLEGGALDTQYF | TRBV5-4 | few | . | 15 | TRBJ2-3
TGTGCCTGGAGTGTGAGGAACAGCGATAACTATGGCTACACCTTC | CAWSVRNSDNYGYTF | TRBV30 | . | . | 15 | TRBJ1-2
TGTGCCAGCAGTTGGGGCGGCGAAGCTTTCTTT | CASSWGGEAFF | TRBV6-2/TRBV6-3 | . | . | 11 | TRBJ1-1
TGCGCCAGCAGCCAAGATCTGGACAGCCCAAAGACCCAGTACTTC | CASSQDLDSPKTQYF | TRBV4-3 | once | . | 15 | TRBJ2-5
TGTGCCTGGAGTGTAGGCTCGAGCAATCAGCCCCAGCATTTT | CAWSVGSSNQPQHF | TRBV30 | . | . | 14 | TRBJ1-5
TGTGCCAGCAGCTTAATCAGGTTCGCCACTGAAGCTTTCTTT | CASSLIRFATEAFF | TRBV7-2 | . | . | 14 | TRBJ1-1
TGCGCCAGCAGCTTGGGGGTCCAAACCCGCAATGAAAAACTGTTTTTT | CASSLGVQTRNEKLFF | TRBV5-1 | . | . | 16 | TRBJ1-4
TGTGCCAGCTCAGTCAGGGTCTATGGGTCCTTCAATGAGCAGTTCTTC | CASSVRVYGSFNEQFF | TRBV18 | . | . | 16 | TRBJ2-1
TGTGCCAGCAGTTACTCGACTAGCGGGGACCCAGATACGCAGTATTTT | CASSYSTSGDPDTQYF | TRBV6-5 | . | TRBD2 | 16 | TRBJ2-3
TGTGCCAGCAGTTCAGGGGAAGCTTTCTTT | CASSSGEAFF | TRBV2 | . | . | 10 | TRBJ1-1
TGTGCCAGCAGCTCCCGCGGGGGCGGGGAGAAGACCCAGTACTTC | CASSSRGGGEKTQYF | TRBV7-8 | . | . | 15 | TRBJ2-5
TGTGCCAGCAGCTCAGACCTTCTTCATGGGCGTTCGGAAGCTTTCTTT | CASSSDLLHGRSEAFF | TRBV7-9 | . | . | 16 | TRBJ1-1
TGTGCCAGTAGGGACAACAATGAAAAACTGTTTTTT | CASRDNNEKLFF | TRBV19 | . | . | 12 | TRBJ1-4
TGTGCCAGCAGCCGGGGGCTCCTAACTAACTATGGCTACACCTTC | CASSRGLLTNYGYTF | TRBV7-2 | . | . | 15 | TRBJ1-2
TGTGCCAGCAGTTTGGGGACTTATAATTCACCCCTCCACTTT | CASSLGTYNSPLHF | TRBV28 | . | . | 14 | TRBJ1-6
TGTGCCAGTACCCCTGGGACGGGGGGCGACCAGCCCCAGCATTTT | CASTPGTGGDQPQHF | TRBV28 | . | . | 15 | TRBJ1-5
TGTGCCAGCAGCCCTTGGTCGGGACAGGGTTATGGCTACACCTTC | CASSPWSGQGYGYTF | TRBV3-1/TRBV3-2 | . | TRBD1 | 15 | TRBJ1-2
TGTGCCTGGAGCAAATTCCGGGCCCTCGGCCCTCAGCCCCAGCATTTT | CAWSKFRALGPQPQHF | TRBV30 | few | . | 16 | TRBJ1-5
TGTGCCAGCTCACTACAGGACGGGCCCTACGAGCAGTACTTC | CASSLQDGPYEQYF | TRBV18 | . | . | 14 | TRBJ2-7
TGTGCCATCAGTGAGTCGGACAGGGGCAATCAGCCCCAGCATTTT | CAISESDRGNQPQHF | TRBV10-3 | . | TRBD1 | 15 | TRBJ1-5
TGTGCCAGCAGCCAAGGCACGAGCTCCTACGAGCAGTACTTC | CASSQGTSSYEQYF | TRBV7-9 | . | . | 14 | TRBJ2-7
TGTGCCTGGAGTGTGCAGGGGAATTCACCCCTCCACTTT | CAWSVQGNSPLHF | TRBV30 | . | . | 13 | TRBJ1-6
TGTGCCAGCAGTGAAAGGAGCAATCAGCCCCAGCATTTT | CASSERSNQPQHF | TRBV6-1 | . | . | 13 | TRBJ1-5
TGCGCCAGCAGCCTGGGACATACGAACACTGAAGCTTTCTTT | CASSLGHTNTEAFF | TRBV5-1 | . | . | 14 | TRBJ1-1
TGCGCCAGCAGCTTGGCCATAACAGGGAACACTGAAGCTTTCTTT | CASSLAITGNTEAFF | TRBV5-1 | . | . | 15 | TRBJ1-1
TGTGCCAGCAGCGCGACAGGGGTTGTAGCTTTCTTT | CASSATGVVAFF | TRBV7-2 | once | TRBD1 | 12 | TRBJ1-1
TGTGCCAGCAGTTTAAGGGGTTTGGTACAGGGCTCGGCTTTCTTT | CASSLRGLVQGSAFF | TRBV27 | . | . | 15 | TRBJ1-1
TGTGCCAGCAGTACTACTAGCGGCGGTAGCTCCTACAATGAGCAGTTCTTC | CASSTTSGGSSYNEQFF | TRBV2 | . | TRBD2 | 17 | TRBJ2-1
TGTGCCAGCAGCTTGGACAGTTCTATGTACAATGAGCAGTTCTTC | CASSLDSSMYNEQFF | TRBV7-3 | . | . | 15 | TRBJ2-1
TGTGCCAGCAGCCAGACGACAGGGGTTAACACTGAAGCTTTCTTT | CASSQTTGVNTEAFF | TRBV3-1/TRBV3-2 | . | TRBD1 | 15 | TRBJ1-1
TGTGCCAGCAGCTTATCTAAGGCCGGGGAGCTGTTTTTT | CASSLSKAGELFF | TRBV13 | . | . | 13 | TRBJ2-2
TGTGCCAGCAGCGCCCCCAACCGGGACGGTGAAGCTTTCTTT | CASSAPNRDGEAFF | TRBV9 | . | . | 14 | TRBJ1-1
TGTGCCAGCCGGGACAGGGTCGGGGGGGCCAACGTCCTGACTTTC | CASRDRVGGANVLTF | TRBV19 | . | TRBD1 | 15 | TRBJ2-6
TGTGCCAGCAGCTTACCTCCGAACTATGGCTACACCTTC | CASSLPPNYGYTF | TRBV7-2 | . | . | 13 | TRBJ1-2
TGTGCCAGCAGCTCAGGAACACGGCAGGAGACCCAGTACTTC | CASSSGTRQETQYF | TRBV5-4 | . | . | 14 | TRBJ2-5
TGTGCCAGCAGCCTATTTTCGACAGGGAGCACTGAAGCTTTCTTT | CASSLFSTGSTEAFF | TRBV7-2 | once | TRBD1 | 15 | TRBJ1-1
TGTGCCAGCAGCTTGGGAGCCCCGTCCTACAATGAGCAGTTCTTC | CASSLGAPSYNEQFF | TRBV5-4 | . | . | 15 | TRBJ2-1
TGTGCCAGCAGTGACGGTTTTAGGGATCAGAATTCACCCCTCCACTTT | CASSDGFRDQNSPLHF | TRBV2 | . | . | 16 | TRBJ1-6
TGCGCCAGCATCCAAGGGGCTGGAAACACCATATATTTT | CASIQGAGNTIYF | TRBV10-2 | few | . | 13 | TRBJ1-3
TGTGCCAGCAGCTTGGAGGGCGGGGGAAATTCACCCCTCCACTTT | CASSLEGGGNSPLHF | TRBV5-4 | . | . | 15 | TRBJ1-6
TGCGCCAGCAGTCAATTGAGACAGGGGTTGACGGAAGGTGGCTACACCTTC | CASSQLRQGLTEGGYTF | TRBV23-1 | . | TRBD1 | 17 | TRBJ1-2
TGTGCCAGCAGCGGGACGAAAAACATTCAGTACTTC | CASSGTKNIQYF | TRBV11-3 | . | . | 12 | TRBJ2-4
TGTGCCAGCAGTTTCAATCAGGGGGCTTATGAAGCTTTCTTT | CASSFNQGAYEAFF | TRBV6-2/TRBV6-3 | . | TRBD1 | 14 | TRBJ1-1
TGTGCCAGCGGCGGGGGGAGTCTATATACGCAGTATTTT | CASGGGSLYTQYF | TRBV7-9 | . | TRBD2 | 13 | TRBJ2-3